This is a list of T cell receptor beta chains from one sample in a study of blood T cell repertoires in COVID-19. The protocol was immunoSEQ multiplex PCR, while the TCRdb copy is restricted to in-frame clones and leaves out a portion. The table has some 200,000 clones, 70% to 90% seen once. Sequenced sample: peripheral blood. These receptors all stem from a man in his forties with active or convalescent COVID-19. CDR3s include the opening cysteine and the closing phenylalanine or tryptophan. The D gene is left open where the match is weak. Some rows have no size entry. The others give once, few or many, or a class for an expanded clone.

v_gene	abundance	d_gene	j_gene	CDR3aa	CDR3nt
TRBV5-1	few	.	TRBJ1-2	CASSQDRLLGYTF	TGCGCCAGCAGCCAAGACAGGTTGCTTGGCTACACCTTC
TRBV2	.	TRBD1	TRBJ1-5	CASSYYKPGQGFGGDNQPQHF	TGTGCCAGCAGTTACTATAAGCCGGGACAGGGATTTGGGGGTGACAATCAGCCCCAGCATTTT
TRBV19	.	.	TRBJ2-1	CASSKSGDSYNEQFF	TGTGCCAGTAGTAAATCGGGGGACTCCTACAATGAGCAGTTCTTC
TRBV19	.	TRBD2	TRBJ2-5	CASSIGGLAGGRETQYF	TGTGCCAGTAGTATAGGGGGACTAGCGGGAGGCAGAGAGACCCAGTACTTC
TRBV2	.	.	TRBJ2-2	CAQLGGRGTGELFF	TGTGCTCAACTCGGGGGGCGCGGCACCGGGGAGCTGTTTTTT
TRBV11-2	.	.	TRBJ2-7	CASSPPHDSSYEQYF	TGTGCCAGCAGCCCCCCGCACGATAGCTCCTACGAGCAGTACTTC
TRBV7-2	.	.	TRBJ2-4	CASSLAVGGKNIQYF	TGTGCCAGCAGCTTAGCGGTGGGAGGCAAAAACATTCAGTACTTC
TRBV28	.	TRBD1	TRBJ2-2	CASSLLDRAGGELFF	TGTGCCAGCAGTTTACTAGACAGGGCCGGCGGGGAGCTGTTTTTT
TRBV5-8	.	.	TRBJ2-5	CASRPPLRVGQETQYF	TGTGCCAGCAGACCGCCACTGAGGGTGGGGCAAGAGACCCAGTACTTC
TRBV19	.	.	TRBJ2-5	CASSISGTSETQYF	TGTGCCAGTAGTATCTCGGGAACCTCGGAGACCCAGTACTTC
TRBV7-2	.	.	TRBJ2-3	CASSPDSGADTQYF	TGTGCCAGCAGCCCCGACAGTGGGGCAGATACGCAGTATTTT
TRBV5-1	once	.	TRBJ1-4	CASSLAVSATNEKLFF	TGCGCCAGCAGCTTGGCAGTCAGCGCAACTAATGAAAAACTGTTTTTT
TRBV5-1	once	TRBD2	TRBJ2-3	CASSTAGGDTQYF	TGCGCCAGCTCTACCGCGGGGGGGGATACGCAGTATTTT
TRBV19	.	.	TRBJ2-5	CASSIAVSETQYF	TGTGCCAGTAGTATTGCGGTATCGGAGACCCAGTACTTC
TRBV19	.	TRBD1	TRBJ2-3	CASSITTGGTDTQYF	TGTGCCAGTAGTATTACCACAGGGGGCACAGATACGCAGTATTTT
TRBV11-2	.	TRBD2	TRBJ2-5	CASSSGLAGPQETQYF	TGTGCCAGCAGCTCCGGACTAGCGGGCCCTCAAGAGACCCAGTACTTC
TRBV4-3	.	.	TRBJ2-3	CASSQDIGGGTDTQYF	TGCGCCAGCAGCCAAGATATAGGCGGGGGCACAGATACGCAGTATTTT
TRBV27	once	TRBD2	TRBJ2-2	CASRTGLAGTNTGELFF	TGTGCCAGCAGAACCGGACTAGCGGGGACAAACACCGGGGAGCTGTTTTTT
TRBV5-1	.	TRBD1	TRBJ2-2	CASSGTGVAYPGELFF	TGCGCCAGCAGCGGGACAGGGGTTGCTTACCCCGGGGAGCTGTTTTTT
TRBV2	.	TRBD2	TRBJ2-1	CASSGVAGVSNEQFF	TGTGCCAGCAGTGGAGTAGCGGGAGTCTCCAATGAGCAGTTCTTC
TRBV19	.	.	TRBJ1-5	CASSIVSLGDQPQHF	TGTGCCAGTAGTATTGTCTCCTTGGGCGATCAGCCCCAGCATTTT
TRBV29-1	.	TRBD2	TRBJ2-1	CSVAQISSGGSYNEQFF	TGCAGCGTTGCCCAGATCTCGAGCGGGGGGTCCTACAATGAGCAGTTCTTC
TRBV5-1	.	TRBD2	TRBJ2-5	CASSRTSGETQYF	TGCGCCAGCAGCCGGACTAGCGGAGAGACCCAGTACTTC
TRBV30	.	.	TRBJ2-2	CAWRRFGGNTGELFF	TGTGCCTGGAGACGATTCGGGGGAAATACCGGGGAGCTGTTTTTT
TRBV30	.	TRBD2	TRBJ2-4	CAWSSGEGRKNIQYF	TGTGCCTGGAGTTCGGGGGAGGGACGAAAAAACATTCAGTACTTC
TRBV25-1	.	TRBD1	TRBJ2-7	CASSPPGTGGRNEQYF	TGTGCCAGCAGTCCCCCCGGGACAGGGGGCAGGAACGAGCAGTACTTC
TRBV3-1/TRBV3-2	.	.	TRBJ2-7	CASSQDEGLQEQYF	TGTGCCAGCAGCCAAGATGAGGGACTTCAAGAACAGTACTTC
TRBV19	.	.	TRBJ1-1	CARRGTMNTEAFF	TGTGCCAGAAGGGGAACGATGAACACTGAAGCTTTCTTT
TRBV27	.	TRBD1	TRBJ2-7	CASSQTGVRGEQYF	TGTGCCAGCAGTCAAACAGGGGTTCGAGGCGAGCAGTACTTC
TRBV7-2	.	.	TRBJ2-2	CASSLPDRRTGELFF	TGTGCCAGCAGCTTACCCGACAGAAGGACCGGGGAGCTGTTTTTT
TRBV18	few	.	TRBJ1-1	CASSPIQEMNTEAFF	TGTGCCAGCTCACCAATTCAGGAAATGAACACTGAAGCTTTCTTT
TRBV24-1	.	.	TRBJ2-2	CATSDTSTNTGELFF	TGTGCCACCAGTGATACTAGCACGAACACCGGGGAGCTGTTTTTT
TRBV6-1	.	.	TRBJ1-6	CASSVLGGVAISSPLHF	TGTGCCAGCAGTGTCCTGGGAGGGGTGGCAATTAGTTCACCCCTCCACTTT
TRBV5-1	.	TRBD2	TRBJ2-7	CASSLTTSGSSEQYF	TGCGCCAGCAGCTTGACGACTAGCGGGAGTTCCGAGCAGTACTTC
TRBV15	once	TRBD2	TRBJ2-7	CATSRLAGVSDRDFYEQYF	TGTGCCACCAGCAGGCTAGCGGGAGTTTCCGACCGTGATTTCTACGAGCAGTACTTC
TRBV18	.	TRBD1	TRBJ2-3	CASSPGTGDTQYF	TGTGCCAGCTCACCCGGGACAGGGGATACGCAGTATTTT
TRBV2	few	.	TRBJ1-5	CASSEFGRGNQPQHF	TGTGCCAGCAGTGAATTCGGGAGAGGCAATCAGCCCCAGCATTTT
TRBV6-6	.	TRBD2	TRBJ2-2	CASSRTSGGAYTGELFF	TGTGCCAGCAGTCGGACTAGCGGGGGGGCCTACACCGGGGAGCTGTTTTTT
TRBV14	.	.	TRBJ2-1	CASSLAGQLILNEQFF	TGTGCCAGCAGCCTAGCTGGACAGTTAATACTCAATGAGCAGTTCTTC
TRBV27	few	.	TRBJ1-2	CASSTRGLGYGYTF	TGTGCCAGCAGCACCCGAGGCCTGGGTTATGGCTACACCTTC
TRBV2	.	.	TRBJ2-6	CASSEQARGAGANVLTF	TGTGCCAGCAGTGAACAGGCCCGCGGGGCTGGGGCCAACGTCCTGACTTTC